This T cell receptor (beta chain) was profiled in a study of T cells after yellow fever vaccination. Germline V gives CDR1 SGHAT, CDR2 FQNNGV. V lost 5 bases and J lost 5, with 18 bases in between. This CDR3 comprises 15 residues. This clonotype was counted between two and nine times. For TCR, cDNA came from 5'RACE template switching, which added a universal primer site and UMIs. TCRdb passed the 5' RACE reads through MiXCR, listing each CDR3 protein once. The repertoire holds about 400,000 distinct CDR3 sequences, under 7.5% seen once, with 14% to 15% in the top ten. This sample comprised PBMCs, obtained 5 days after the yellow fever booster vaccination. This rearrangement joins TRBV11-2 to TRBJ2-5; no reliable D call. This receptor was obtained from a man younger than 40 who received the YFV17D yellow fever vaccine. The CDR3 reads CASSPRVTGVETQYF. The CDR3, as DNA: TGTGCCAGCAGCCCCCGGGTCACGGGCGTGGAGACCCAGTACTTC.